Listed below are T cell receptor beta chains from one sample, sequenced in a study of beta chain features in type 1 diabetes. Sequenced by immunoSEQ multiplex PCR; TCRdb stores in-frame clones only, minus some. The sample shows 52,000 or so clones, 52% of them seen only once. The sequenced sample was Tregs from blood. The receptors shown here come from a woman between 40 and 55 years old with type 1 diabetes. Both conserved end residues are part of each CDR3. Fields, in order: V gene, D gene, clone size, J gene, CDR3 DNA, CDR3 protein. The D gene is left open where the match is weak. Size is stated for part of the rows, as once, few or many counts, or as a class when the clone is expanded.

TRBV7-9,-,-,TRBJ1-1,TGTGCCAGCAGCTTAGTCCTCGGGGAAGGTGAAGCTTTCTTT,CASSLVLGEGEAFF
TRBV28,TRBD1,-,TRBJ2-7,TGTGCCAGCAGTTCATATGACAGGGCCCCTTACGAGCAGTACTTC,CASSSYDRAPYEQYF
TRBV5-1,-,few,TRBJ1-1,TGCGCCAGCAGCTTGCAGGGGACCGAGCTAGGTGAAGCTTTCTTT,CASSLQGTELGEAFF
TRBV5-1,-,-,TRBJ2-1,TGCGCCAGCAGCTTGGCGGGTCGCTCCTACAATGAGCAGTTCTTC,CASSLAGRSYNEQFF
TRBV4-1,-,-,TRBJ1-1,TGCGCCAGCAGCCAAGATTCCAGGGCGGGGGCTGAAGCTTTCTTT,CASSQDSRAGAEAFF
TRBV4-3,TRBD1,-,TRBJ2-7,TGCGCCAGCAGCCCGTACTGGACAGGGCGTTACGAGCAGTACTTC,CASSPYWTGRYEQYF
TRBV2,-,few,TRBJ1-5,TGTGCCAGCAGTGATCAGGGTATTGGCAATCAGCCCCAGCATTTT,CASSDQGIGNQPQHF
TRBV7-2,-,-,TRBJ2-5,TGTGCCAGCAGCTTGGCGGGTTATGAGACCCAGTACTTC,CASSLAGYETQYF
TRBV28,TRBD2,-,TRBJ2-1,TGTGCCAGCAGTTTAAAGGGGCTAGCGGGGCAGTTCTTC,CASSLKGLAGQFF
TRBV7-9,-,few,TRBJ1-2,TGTGCCAGCAAGAAGGAAACAGGGTTCCATGGCTACACCTTC,CASKKETGFHGYTF
TRBV16,-,-,TRBJ2-7,TGTGCCAGCAGCCAAGTGACAGATAGGGGCGAGCAGTACTTC,CASSQVTDRGEQYF
TRBV9,TRBD2,-,TRBJ2-5,TGTGCCAGCAGCTTCCAGCCGGCACTAGCGGGAGGAGAGACCCAGTACTTC,CASSFQPALAGGETQYF
TRBV6-6,TRBD2,once,TRBJ2-3,TGTGCCAGCCTTTATAGCGGGGTATTCACAGATACGCAGTATTTT,CASLYSGVFTDTQYF
TRBV4-3,-,-,TRBJ1-2,TGCGCCAGCAGCCAAGGTCCGGGGAAAGGCTACACCTTC,CASSQGPGKGYTF
TRBV4-3,TRBD2,-,TRBJ2-5,TGCGCCAGCAGCCCCAGGGGGCTAGCGGGAGGTGAGACCCAGTACTTC,CASSPRGLAGGETQYF
TRBV7-8,TRBD2,-,TRBJ2-7,TGTGCCAGCAGCCGCGGGACTAGCGAATACGAGCAGTACTTC,CASSRGTSEYEQYF
TRBV28,-,few,TRBJ2-5,TGTGCCAGCAGTTTGCTCGGTCCCCAAGAGACCCAGTACTTC,CASSLLGPQETQYF
TRBV20-1,-,-,TRBJ2-7,TGCAGCGTCCAAATCCCTAGCGAGCAGTACTTC,CSVQIPSEQYF
TRBV6-5,-,-,TRBJ2-7,TGTGCCAGCAGTTACCGCGGGGACCTCCCCTACGAGCAGTACTTC,CASSYRGDLPYEQYF
TRBV4-3,-,-,TRBJ1-1,TGCGCCAGCAGCCAGGGCCTAACGTCGAACACTGAAGCTTTCTTT,CASSQGLTSNTEAFF
TRBV6-6,TRBD1,-,TRBJ1-3,TGTGCCAGCAGTTACTATGGGACAGCTTCTGGAAACACCATATATTTT,CASSYYGTASGNTIYF
TRBV28,TRBD1,-,TRBJ1-5,TGTGCCAGCAGTAGACCGGGACAGGGCTATCAGCCCCAGCATTTT,CASSRPGQGYQPQHF
TRBV6-6,TRBD1,-,TRBJ2-2,TGTGCCAGCAGTACAGGGGTTGTCGGGGAGCTGTTTTTT,CASSTGVVGELFF
TRBV5-6,TRBD1,few,TRBJ1-6,TGTGCCAGCAGCGCGGGACAGTATAATTCACCCCTCCACTTT,CASSAGQYNSPLHF
TRBV18,-,-,TRBJ1-1,TGTGCCAGCTCACCAGCAGTGAACACTGAAGCTTTCTTT,CASSPAVNTEAFF
TRBV4-1,TRBD2,-,TRBJ2-1,TGCGCCAGCAGTCCCCGACTAGCGGGGAACTACAATGAGCAGTTCTTC,CASSPRLAGNYNEQFF
TRBV19,-,few,TRBJ2-4,TGTGCCAGTAGTTCTACCGTGCACAGGGTAGCCATTCAGTACTTC,CASSSTVHRVAIQYF
TRBV2,TRBD2,-,TRBJ2-2,TGTGCCAGCAGGTTGACTAGCGGGGGTTCCGGGGAGCTGTTTTTT,CASRLTSGGSGELFF
TRBV7-8,-,-,TRBJ2-7,TGTGCCAGCAGCTTAGACGGTAACTCCTACGAGCAGTACTTC,CASSLDGNSYEQYF
TRBV28,TRBD1,-,TRBJ2-7,TGTGCCAGCAGTGAACCCGGGGACAGGGTAACCTACGAGCAGTACTTC,CASSEPGDRVTYEQYF
TRBV5-1,-,-,TRBJ1-4,TGCGCCAGTTCGGACACTTCAACTAATGAAAAACTGTTTTTT,CASSDTSTNEKLFF
TRBV5-5,-,once,TRBJ1-2,TGTGCCAGCAGCTCGCTAGTGGCCTACACCTTC,CASSSLVAYTF
TRBV11-3,TRBD2,-,TRBJ2-1,TGTGCCAGCAGCTCGGGACTAGCTTACAATGAGCAGTTCTTC,CASSSGLAYNEQFF
TRBV29-1,-,-,TRBJ1-2,TGCAGCGTTGCCCGGACAGCTAGCAACTATGGCTACACCTTC,CSVARTASNYGYTF
TRBV7-2,-,-,TRBJ2-3,TGTGCCAGCAGCTTAGGGCCAACAGATACGCAGTATTTT,CASSLGPTDTQYF
TRBV5-1,-,-,TRBJ2-2,TGCGCCAGCAGCTTGGACAGGTCGGCGGCCGGGGAGCTGTTTTTT,CASSLDRSAAGELFF
TRBV7-9,TRBD2,-,TRBJ2-7,TGTGCCAGCAGCTCCCGCGGGACTAGCGGGAGATACGAGCAGTACTTC,CASSSRGTSGRYEQYF
TRBV18,-,many,TRBJ2-4,TGTGCCAGCTCACCCTCTGGGCGCGCTACCATAGGGAGCATTCAGTACTTC,CASSPSGRATIGSIQYF
TRBV7-9,TRBD2,-,TRBJ2-3,TGTGCCAGCAGCCCCCGTCTAGCGGAAAACACAGATACGCAGTATTTT,CASSPRLAENTDTQYF
TRBV7-8,-,-,TRBJ2-7,TGTGCCAGCAGCTTAGAGGGCGGGGCATCAGAAAGCTACGAGCAGTACTTC,CASSLEGGASESYEQYF
TRBV7-3,-,-,TRBJ2-1,TGTGCCAGCAGCTTAATTCAATCGGGAAGGAATGAGCAGTTCTTC,CASSLIQSGRNEQFF
TRBV7-9,-,-,TRBJ2-7,TGTGCCAGCAGGGCCGGGACTTGGGACTCCTACGAGCAGTACTTC,CASRAGTWDSYEQYF
TRBV28,-,-,TRBJ2-3,TGTGCCAGCAGTCTGTCGACAGCTACAGATACGCAGTATTTT,CASSLSTATDTQYF